This TCR beta chain was sequenced in a study of control samples from healthy donors and cancer patients. This table comes from immunoSEQ multiplex PCR, and its TCRdb copy is limited to in-frame clones, with some not included. The sample comprises roughly 58,000 clones, around 87% of which are singletons, and about 12% rests with the top ten. CDR1 and CDR2 from the germline V gene are MNHEY and SVGAGI. Trimming pared 6 bases from V and 6 bases from J, leaving 14 bases between. This CDR3 comprises 13 residues. The chain has TRBV6-5 and TRBJ1-1; D is perhaps TRBD1 (5 bases). This clonotype was sampled from a woman in her sixties or seventies with lung cancer. What was sequenced was PBMCs. The CDR3: CASSLLGVAEAFF. As DNA, the CDR3 is TGTGCCAGCAGCCTCTTGGGGGTGGCTGAAGCTTTCTTT.